Shown below are 19 T cell receptor beta chains from a single sample sequenced in a study of blood T cell repertoires in COVID-19. The table came from immunoSEQ multiplex PCR; TCRdb's copy has only in-frame clones and leaves some out. Altogether 250,000 to 350,000 clones are present, approximately 93% being singletons, with the ten largest covering around 2%. The sequenced sample consisted of peripheral blood. The receptors shown here come from a woman younger than 45 with COVID-19, enrolled during active disease.

Here the CDR3 DNA reads TGTGCCAGTAGTATAGAAGCGGGAGGTATCGCAGATACGCAGTATTTT. Its protein is CASSIEAGGIADTQYF. The chain combines TRBV19 with TRBJ2-3; 9 nucleotides align to TRBD2. The J segment lost 4 bases and the V segment lost 0 bases, leaving 5 bases of the junction unmatched. The CDR3 is 16 residues long. Germline V gene data show CDR1 as LNHDA and CDR2 as SQIVND (reference sequence). Complete variable domain (other parts from reference TRBV19 and TRBJ2-3): DGGITQSPKYLFRKEGQNVTLSCEQNLNHDAMYWYRQDPGQGLRLIYYSQIVNDFQKGDIAEGYSVSREKKESFPLTVTSAQKNPTAFYLCASSIEAGGIADTQYFGPGTRLTVL.

The chain carries TRBV18 and TRBJ2-4; D is perhaps TRBD2 (6 bases). CDR1 is KGHSH, CDR2 LQKENI, per germline. The CDR3 runs 14 residues. The V end lost 2 bases, the J end lost 7 bases, and 12 bases lay between the germline ends. The CDR3 bases are TGTGCCAGCTCACCAGCGGGGCAAGGCAACATTCAGTACTTC. Translated, it gives CASSPAGQGNIQYF.

The chain joins TRBV21-1 to TRBJ2-2; the table's D call TRBD2 went unverified against the DNA. TRBV21-1 is designated a pseudogene. The CDR3 is made up of 18 amino acids. The CDR3 DNA reads as TGTGCCAGCAGCAAATCGGAGACGGGAGGGCCTAACACCGGGGAGCTGTTTTTT. This sequence encodes CASSKSETGGPNTGELFF.

V and J are TRBV5-5 and TRBJ1-2; 9 nucleotides line up with TRBD1. From germline, CDR1 is SGHKS and CDR2 YYEKEE (reference sequence). CDR3 length equals 15 residues. V lost 4 bases to trimming and J lost 5 bases; unmatched junction nucleotides: 9. The CDR3 reads CASSTRTGDPYGYTF. The DNA of the CDR3 is TGTGCCAGCAGCACCCGGACAGGGGACCCTTATGGCTACACCTTC.

This chain links TRBV3-1 (or the pseudogene TRBV3-2) with TRBJ1-2; TRBD1 matches 9 bases. V dropped 3 bases and J dropped 6; count of bases not matched to a gene: 23. The germline V gene encodes CDR1 LGHDT and CDR2 YNNKEL (reference sequence). The CDR3 consists of 20 residues. The CDR3 nucleotides read TGTGCCAGCAGCCACAACCCTAGAATACAGGGGGCAAAGAGTGGAGATGGCTACACCTTC. Protein product: CASSHNPRIQGAKSGDGYTF.

This clone was counted a single time. The chain couples TRBV14 to TRBJ2-1, with TRBD2 matching 9 bases. CDR1 is SGHDN and CDR2 is FVKESK in the germline V gene. There are 16 residues in the CDR3. J gave up 6 bases and V 4 bases, and 10 bases lay outside the gene matches. The CDR3 bases are TGTGCCAGCAGCCCGCCCGGGACTAGCCCAGGCAATGAGCAGTTCTTC. Amino acid sequence: CASSPPGTSPGNEQFF. The whole variable domain, filled in from reference TRBV14 and TRBJ2-1, reads EAGVTQFPSHSVIEKGQTVTLRCDPISGHDNLYWYRRVMGKEIKFLLHFVKESKQDESGMPNNRFLAERTGGTYSTLKVQPAELEDSGVYFCASSPPGTSPGNEQFFGPGTRLTVL.

A single count supports this clone. The chain uses TRBV15 and TRBJ2-1, with a possible D match to TRBD2 (6 bases). V lost 1 base and J lost 15, with 19 bases in between. Looked up from germline, CDR1 is LNHNV and CDR2 is YYDKDF (reference sequence). The CDR3 loop spans 14 amino acids. CDR3 bases: TGTGCCACCAGCAGAGGCGGTCCAACCCCCGGGGGGTTCTTC. Its translation: CATSRGGPTPGGFF. The whole variable domain, remainder taken from reference TRBV15 and TRBJ2-1, is DAMVIQNPRYQVTQFGKPVTLSCSQTLNHNVMYWYQQKSSQAPKLLFHYYDKDFNNEADTPDNFQSRRPNTSFCFLDIRSPGLGDTAMYLCATSRGGPTPGGFFGPGTRLTVL.

The chain couples TRBV13 to TRBJ1-1, with D perhaps TRBD1 (6 bases). CDR3 size: 16 residues. CDR1 and CDR2 (germline): PRHDT, FYEKMQ (reference sequence). The V end was cut by 4 bases, the J end by 5 bases, with 20 bases between. CDR3 protein: CASSWPGTQGITEAFF. CDR3 nucleotides: TGTGCCAGCAGCTGGCCGGGCACCCAGGGGATAACTGAAGCTTTCTTT. Full variable domain (outside the CDR3, taken from reference TRBV13 and TRBJ1-1): AAGVIQSPRHLIKEKRETATLKCYPIPRHDTVYWYQQGPGQDPQFLISFYEKMQSDKGSIPDRFSAQQFSDYHSELNMSSLELGDSALYFCASSWPGTQGITEAFFGQGTRLTVV.

The rearrangement uses TRBV7-9 and TRBJ1-3; D is possibly TRBD1 (5 bases). The germline CDR1 and CDR2 sequences are SEHNR and FQNEAQ (reference sequence). CDR3 length equals 14 residues. The V and J ends lost 6 bases and 3 bases respectively, with 12 bases between them. This chain's CDR3 is CASRGRTSGNTIYF. In DNA, the CDR3 is TGTGCCAGCAGGGGGCGGACAAGTGGAAACACCATATATTTT.

The chain employs TRBV5-4 and TRBJ1-2; tentatively, D is TRBD1 (5 bases). Germline V lookup: CDR1 SGHNT, CDR2 YYREEE (reference sequence). This CDR3 has 14 residues. Trimming took 2 bases from V and 8 from J, leaving 16 bases between them. The CDR3 loop reads CASSLRERRGGYTF. In DNA, the CDR3 is TGTGCCAGCAGCTTACGGGAGAGGCGGGGGGGCTACACCTTC. Complete variable domain (other parts from reference TRBV5-4 and TRBJ1-2): ETGVTQSPTHLIKTRGQQVTLRCSSQSGHNTVSWYQQALGQGPQFIFQYYREEENGRGNFPPRFSGLQFPNYSSELNVNALELDDSALYLCASSLRERRGGYTFGSGTRLTVV.

The chain has TRBV27 and TRBJ1-4, with 8 bases lining up with TRBD1. This CDR3 contains 14 residues. V was pared by 2 bases and J by 8 bases, with 4 bases of the junction left unmatched. The germline CDR1 and CDR2 sequences are MNHEY and SMNVEV (reference sequence). CDR3 sequence reads: CASSLQGAGEKLFF. For the CDR3, the DNA is TGTGCCAGCAGTTTACAGGGGGCTGGAGAAAAACTGTTTTTT.

This clone was seen once. The chain couples TRBV18 to TRBJ2-7; 12 bases align to TRBD2. This CDR3 spans 17 amino acids. V shed 3 bases and J 7 bases; nucleotides not matched to a gene: 13. CDR1 is KGHSH, CDR2 LQKENI, per germline. The CDR3 DNA is TGTGCCAGCTCACCGCTGACTAGCGGGAGCGCCGGGTCAGAGCAGTACTTC. Translation gives CASSPLTSGSAGSEQYF.

The chain couples TRBV7-8 to TRBJ1-2; a possible D gene is TRBD1 (5 bases). The CDR3 length is 14 residues. V lost 1 base and J 0 bases, leaving 6 bases between the germline ends. Germline values: CDR1 SGHVS, CDR2 FQNEAQ. CDR3: CASSLGGANYGYTF. The DNA for the CDR3 is TGTGCCAGCAGCTTAGGGGGCGCTAACTATGGCTACACCTTC.

The V gene is TRBV5-1, the J gene TRBJ2-7, with 7 bases that match TRBD1. This CDR3 spans 13 amino acids. Germline V CDR1 and CDR2: SGHRS, YFSETQ. V lost 6 bases and J lost 4; bases outside the gene matches: 7. CDR3 residues: CASKLDRPYEQYF. CDR3 in DNA: TGCGCCAGCAAGCTGGACAGGCCATACGAGCAGTACTTC.

The gene calls are TRBV12-5 and TRBJ2-1, with 11 positions matching TRBD2. The J segment lost 8 bases and the V segment lost 5 bases, leaving 5 bases of the junction unmatched. Germline lookup yields CDR1 LGHNT and CDR2 FRNRAP. The CDR3 totals 14 residues. The CDR3 loop reads CASGLGTSGDEQFF. The DNA of the CDR3 is TGTGCTAGTGGTCTCGGGACTAGCGGAGATGAGCAGTTCTTC.

J is TRBJ2-1 and V is TRBV19; D unclear. V was cut by 3 bases and J by 8 bases, with 5 bases left in between. Germline lookup yields CDR1 LNHDA and CDR2 SQIVND (reference sequence). This CDR3 has 11 residues. The CDR3 here is CASSITDEQFF. The CDR3 DNA reads TGTGCCAGTAGTATCACGGATGAGCAGTTCTTC.

This chain links TRBV5-8 with TRBJ2-5, with a possible D match to TRBD2 (7 bases). Germline V lookup: CDR1 SGHTS, CDR2 YDEGEE. The ends were cut back, 4 bases at V and 3 bases at J, with 13 bases in the middle. The CDR3 loop spans 14 amino acids. The DNA for the CDR3 is TGTGCCAGCAGCACAGGGACTACCAAAGAGACCCAGTACTTC. It is translated as CASSTGTTKETQYF.

The V gene is TRBV2, the J gene TRBJ2-7; 10 bases align to TRBD1. This CDR3 has 15 amino acids. J lost 7 bases, V lost 6 bases, and 12 bases had no gene match. Germline CDR1 reads SNHLY; CDR2 reads FYNNEI. The CDR3 loop reads CASSLRQGAEGEQYF. The CDR3 coding sequence is TGTGCCAGCAGCCTGAGACAGGGGGCGGAGGGGGAGCAGTACTTC.

The CDR3 nucleotides are TGCGCCAGCAGCCCGGGACTAGCGGGAGGGCGGAAGACCCAGTACTTC. Translated, it gives CASSPGLAGGRKTQYF. The V call is TRBV10-2, the J call TRBJ2-5; TRBD2 matches at 16 bases. Unmatched junction bases numbered 7, after V lost 6 bases and J lost 6 bases. The germline V gene encodes CDR1 WSHSY and CDR2 SAAADI. The CDR3 runs 16 residues.